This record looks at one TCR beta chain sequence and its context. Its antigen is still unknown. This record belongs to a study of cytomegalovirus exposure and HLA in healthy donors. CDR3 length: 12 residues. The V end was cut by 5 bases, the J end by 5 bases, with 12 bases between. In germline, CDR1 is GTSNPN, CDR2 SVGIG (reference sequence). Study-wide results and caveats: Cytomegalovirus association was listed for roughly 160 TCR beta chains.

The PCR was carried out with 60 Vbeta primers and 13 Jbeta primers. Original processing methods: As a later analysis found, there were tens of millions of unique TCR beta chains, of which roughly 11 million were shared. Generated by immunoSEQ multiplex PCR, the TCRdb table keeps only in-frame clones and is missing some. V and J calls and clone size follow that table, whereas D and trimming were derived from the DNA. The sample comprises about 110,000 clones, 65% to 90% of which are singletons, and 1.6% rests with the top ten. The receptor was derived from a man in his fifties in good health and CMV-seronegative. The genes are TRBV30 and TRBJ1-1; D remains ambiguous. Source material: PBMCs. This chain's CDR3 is CAWGAFGTEAFF. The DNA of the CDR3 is TGTGCCTGGGGAGCCTTCGGGACTGAAGCTTTCTTT.